Below, 14 T cell receptor beta chains from the same sample are listed, as sequenced in a study of shared clonotypes between healthy human individuals. TCRdb's table, derived via immunoSEQ multiplex PCR, lists solely in-frame clones and lacks some. In the table there are approximately 980,000 clones, 70% to 85% of which are singletons. Source material: memory CD4+ T cells sorted from blood. Subset specified: CD45RA-negative fraction. Receptors originate from a man aged 18 to 35 in good health.

This chain joins TRBV10-3 and TRBJ2-5, with 11 bases that match TRBD2. The V gene end was trimmed by 5 bases and the J gene end by 2 bases; junction bases not matched to a gene: 1. Looked up from germline, CDR1 is ENHRY and CDR2 is SYGVKD. This CDR3 region has 14 residues. The DNA for the CDR3 is TGTGCCATCAGTCCTAGCGGGGGGCAAGAGACCCAGTACTTC. Amino acid sequence: CAISPSGGQETQYF.

This sequence joins TRBV7-2 and TRBJ2-7; 8 bases fit TRBD2. V was pared by 0 bases and J by 5 bases, with 15 bases of the junction left unmatched. The CDR3 consists of 18 residues. Germline V gene lookup returns CDR1 SGHTA and CDR2 FQGNSA. CDR3 sequence: CASSLAWVGSGSVHEQYF. CDR3 coding DNA: TGTGCCAGCAGCTTAGCGTGGGTTGGGAGCGGGAGTGTCCACGAGCAGTACTTC.

The chain carries TRBV4-1 and TRBJ1-2; D remains unclear. Germline values: CDR1 MGHRA, CDR2 YSYEKL. CDR3 length: 15 residues. V was trimmed by 0 bases and J by 4 bases, leaving 12 bases between them. The CDR3: CASSQDIGGIYGYTF. In DNA, the CDR3 is TGCGCCAGCAGCCAAGATATAGGAGGCATCTATGGCTACACCTTC.

V and J are TRBV5-1 and TRBJ2-5; 7 bases line up with TRBD1. CDR1 SGHRS and CDR2 YFSETQ come from the germline V gene. V dropped 4 bases and J dropped 1; count of bases not matched to a gene: 4. This CDR3 comprises 14 residues. Here the CDR3 reads CASSTGDSQETQYF. CDR3 nucleotides: TGCGCCAGCAGCACAGGGGACAGCCAAGAGACCCAGTACTTC.

The V call is TRBV18, the J call TRBJ2-5, with TRBD1 as a possible D gene (8 bases). With 3 bases removed from V and 4 bases from J, the gap between germline ends came to 12 bases. Germline V CDR1 and CDR2: KGHSH, LQKENI. The CDR3 totals 14 residues. The CDR3 region is CASSPGGTGETQYF. The CDR3 bases are TGTGCCAGCTCACCGGGGGGGACAGGAGAGACCCAGTACTTC.

The chain links TRBV2 to TRBJ2-7; tentative D call: TRBD1 (6 bases). The CDR3 extends over 15 amino acids. CDR1 is SNHLY and CDR2 is FYNNEI in the germline V gene. The germline V and J ends were trimmed by 6 bases and 3 bases, with 18 bases remaining between them. The CDR3 DNA is TGTGCCAGCAGCCCACGCGGACAGAAACTCTACGAGCAGTACTTC. It is translated as CASSPRGQKLYEQYF.

V is TRBV10-3 and J is TRBJ2-7; perhaps TRBD2 as D (6 bases). V lost 3 bases and J 2 bases, leaving 11 bases between the germline ends. The CDR3 spans 14 residues. From germline, CDR1 is ENHRY and CDR2 SYGVKD. The CDR3 here is CAISDASATYEQYF. The CDR3 DNA reads as TGTGCCATCAGTGACGCTAGCGCCACCTACGAGCAGTACTTC.

The chain combines TRBV28 with TRBJ2-7; 9 bases are a match to TRBD1. V lost 3 bases to trimming and J lost 5 bases; unmatched junction nucleotides: 8. Germline V gene data show CDR1 as MDHEN and CDR2 as SYDVKM. This CDR3 has 15 amino acids. Here the CDR3 DNA reads TGTGCCAGCAGTTTCTGGGACAGGGCCCGGGACGAGCAGTACTTC. Protein product: CASSFWDRARDEQYF. Using reference TRBV28 and TRBJ2-7 for the parts outside the CDR3, the full variable domain is DVKVTQSSRYLVKRTGEKVFLECVQDMDHENMFWYRQDPGLGLRLIYFSYDVKMKEKGDIPEGYSVSREKKERFSLILESASTNQTSMYLCASSFWDRARDEQYFGPGTRLTVT.

The chain carries TRBV19 and TRBJ2-5, with a tentative D call TRBD1 (6 bases). V was pared by 3 bases and J by 2 bases, with 10 bases between. CDR3 size: 14 residues. Germline V lookup: CDR1 LNHDA, CDR2 SQIVND (reference sequence). The CDR3 sequence is CASSMGQKQETQYF. In nucleotides, the CDR3 is TGTGCCAGTAGTATGGGACAAAAGCAAGAGACCCAGTACTTC.

The chain has TRBV6-1 and TRBJ2-7, with D perhaps matching TRBD1 or TRBD2 (5 bases each). This CDR3 contains 11 residues. The V and J ends lost 9 bases and 6 bases respectively, with 12 bases between them. The germline V gene encodes CDR1 MNHNS and CDR2 SASEGT. The CDR3 coding sequence is TGTGCCAGTGGGACCTGGGGCGAGCAGTACTTC. This sequence encodes CASGTWGEQYF.

The chain combines TRBV6-7 with TRBJ1-5; possibly TRBD1 for D (5 bases). TRBV6-7 carries the ORF label, with uncertain function. The length of the CDR3 is 16 residues. V lost 7 bases to trimming and J lost 1 base, with 17 bases between them. CDR3 in amino acids: CASTFPGTKSNQPQHF. The CDR3 nucleotides are TGTGCCAGCACCTTTCCCGGGACTAAAAGCAATCAGCCCCAGCATTTT.

The chain employs TRBV10-3 and TRBJ1-2; 7 positions agree with TRBD1. The CDR3 extends over 15 amino acids. Germline CDR1 is ENHRY and CDR2 is SYGVKD. Trimming removed 4 bases from V and 6 bases from J; junction bases left unmatched: 11. In DNA, the CDR3 is TGTGCCATCAGTGCCGATTGGTCAGGGGGAGATGGCTACACCTTC. The encoded protein is CAISADWSGGDGYTF.

The chain joins TRBV11-2 to TRBJ2-1, with D possibly matching TRBD2 (6 bases). Germline V gives CDR1 SGHAT, CDR2 FQNNGV. The CDR3 length is 15 residues. Trimming removed 4 bases at V and 8 bases at J, with 18 bases between. In DNA, the CDR3 is TGTGCCAGCAGCTACCTAGCGTTATCGATGGATGAGCAGTTCTTC. Encoded protein: CASSYLALSMDEQFF.

This clone has a handful of counts. This chain connects TRBV9 to TRBJ1-3; D gene unclear. This CDR3 comprises 16 residues. Germline lookup yields CDR1 SGDLS and CDR2 YYNGEE. V shed 1 base and J shed 2 bases, with 13 bases lying between them. CDR3 in amino acids: CASSVSGQATGNTIYF. CDR3 bases: TGTGCCAGCAGCGTAAGTGGGCAGGCCACTGGAAACACCATATATTTT. Full variable domain (missing parts from reference TRBV9 and TRBJ1-3): DSGVTQTPKHLITATGQRVTLRCSPRSGDLSVYWYQQSLDQGLQFLIQYYNGEERAKGNILERFSAQQFPDLHSELNLSSLELGDSALYFCASSVSGQATGNTIYFGEGSWLTVV.